The source of this T cell receptor beta chain is a study of regulatory T cells in long-lasting Graves disease. Study-wide results and caveats: With persistent disease, TRBV28, TRBJ1-2 and TRBJ2-5 were the favored segments.

This clonotype came up a few times. Its antigen is unknown. TCR beta libraries were built with iRepertoire HTBI primers and Arm-PCR of CDR3 regions. TCRdb reanalysed the multiplex PCR reads using MiXCR and keeps one entry per CDR3 protein. This table has 410,000 or so distinct CDR3 sequences, more than 12% appearing once. Germline V gene sequence: CDR1 MNHEY, CDR2 SMNVEV (reference sequence). This CDR3 contains 14 residues. V shed 4 bases and J shed 0 bases, with 9 bases lying between them. Described time point: newly diagnosed GD, antithyroid drugs for less than 3 months. RNA extracted from PBMCs served as the sequencing template. These data also featured in a second study, about T cells in Graves' hyperthyroidism and ophthalmopathy.

The material was peripheral blood mononuclear cells (PBMCs), obtained at new diagnosis, from a patient treated with antithyroid drugs. This sequence originates from a woman in her twenties or thirties with Graves disease. The chain recombines TRBV27 with TRBJ1-1; D is ambiguous. Here the CDR3 reads CASSSIFLNTEAFF. CDR3 nucleotide sequence: TGTGCCAGCAGTTCGATCTTCTTGAACACTGAAGCTTTCTTT.